Shown below are 10 T cell receptor beta chains from a single sample sequenced in a study of T and B cells in COVID-19 patients (dated by TCRdb to 2019 to 2021). TRB repertoires were amplified using about 240-550 ng of genomic DNA isolated from blood. Sequencing relied on an Illumina MiSeq. Multiplex PCR with BIOMED2 TRB-A/B primer pools was used to amplify the TRB rearrangements. The public reads were quality trimmed at Q25 with fastp and then assembled into clones with MiXCR by TCRdb, keeping productive beta chains. Every distinct CDR3 protein forms one entry, paired with its most common genes and DNA. Counted in this sample were a few thousand distinct CDR3 sequences; 25% to 35% of them appeared once. Of the sample, about 63% is held by the ten largest clones. Material for sequencing was blood. These receptors were taken from a human donor with active COVID-19.

Note on this clonotype: A much bigger clone sits one base away, suggesting this may be a read error. The V and J genes are TRBV15 and TRBJ2-3; D unclear. This CDR3 spans 14 amino acids. CDR1 is LNHNV and CDR2 is YYDKDF in the germline V gene (reference sequence). The CDR3 nucleotides are TGTGCCATCAGCACCGGCCTTCAGACAGATACGCAGTATTTT. Amino acids: CAISTGLQTDTQYF.

This clonotype was counted a single time. V is TRBV6-1 and J is TRBJ2-1; 7 positions match TRBD2. The CDR3 has 13 amino acids. In germline, CDR1 is MNHNS, CDR2 SASEGT. V trimming: 0 bases; J trimming: 8 bases; junction bases outside the gene matches: 1. The CDR3 reads CASSEAGGDEQFF. DNA of the CDR3: TGTGCCAGCAGTGAAGCTGGGGGGGATGAGCAGTTCTTC.

About this clonotype: At one boundary the junction diverges from the germline segment, which might be a read error. The V and J genes are TRBV7-9 and TRBJ2-3, with TRBD2 identical over 7 bases. From germline, CDR1 is SEHNR and CDR2 FQNEAQ (reference sequence). The CDR3 length is 17 residues. The CDR3 is CASSPARLAGSTETQYF. The DNA for the CDR3 is TGTGCCAGCAGCCCAGCCCGGTTAGCGGGTAGCACAGAAACGCAGTATTTT. Supplemented by reference TRBV7-9 and TRBJ2-3, the full variable domain reads DTGVSQNPRHKITKRGQNVTFRCDPISEHNRLYWYRQTLGQGPEFLTYFQNEAQLEKSRLLSDRFSAERPKGSFSTLEIQRTEQGDSAMYLCASSPARLAGSTETQYFGPGTRLTVL.

This clonotype was observed many times. J is TRBJ1-4 and V is TRBV6-5, with D maybe TRBD1 (6 bases). The V gene's germline CDR1 is MNHEY and CDR2 SVGAGI. Between the trimmed V and J ends, which lost 7 bases and 8 bases, there was a span of 17 bases. This CDR3 is built from 14 residues. The CDR3 is CASNDRRQGEKLFF. As DNA, the CDR3 is TGTGCCAGCAATGACAGGCGCCAGGGCGAAAAACTGTTTTTT.

This clonotype appeared a few times. This chain connects TRBV19 to TRBJ1-5; a weak D match, TRBD1 (5 bases). Germline V lookup: CDR1 LNHDA, CDR2 SQIVND (reference sequence). V shed 4 bases and J shed 4 bases, with 17 bases lying between them. The length of the CDR3 is 16 residues. The CDR3 loop is CASSTRVGQVNQPQHF. In DNA, the CDR3 is TGTGCCAGTAGTACCCGAGTGGGGCAGGTGAATCAGCCCCAGCATTTT.

By proportion, this clonotype is medium-sized. The chain employs TRBV15 and TRBJ1-3; D is possibly TRBD1 (5 bases). In germline, CDR1 is LNHNV, CDR2 YYDKDF (reference sequence). CDR3 length: 16 amino acids. V was cut by 0 bases and J by 0 bases, with 9 bases left in between. The CDR3 here is CATSRDRTSSGNTIYF. CDR3 coding DNA: TGTGCCACCAGCAGAGACCGGACATCCTCTGGAAACACCATATATTTT.

By sample share, this clonotype is medium-sized. This chain uses TRBV19 with TRBJ2-7; D assignment may be TRBD1 or TRBD2 (5 bases each). CDR1 is LNHDA, CDR2 SQIVND, per germline (reference sequence). V lost 6 bases, J lost 5 bases, and 14 bases lay in between. This CDR3 has 13 amino acids. The CDR3 DNA sequence: TGTGCCAGTAGCCCCTCTGGGGGTGACGAGCAGTACTTC. This encodes CASSPSGGDEQYF.

Sample share makes this clonotype medium-sized. This sequence joins TRBV19 and TRBJ2-3; 7 positions agree with TRBD1. This CDR3 region has 16 residues. V was clipped by 4 bases and J by 0 bases; unmatched bases: 7. Germline-derived CDR1 and CDR2 are LNHDA and SQIVND (reference sequence). CDR3 bases: TGTGCCAGTAGTAAGGCCCGGACAGGCAGCACAGATACGCAGTATTTT. Its translation is CASSKARTGSTDTQYF. The complete variable domain, with remaining parts taken from reference TRBV19 and TRBJ2-3, reads DGGITQSPKYLFRKEGQNVTLSCEQNLNHDAMYWYRQDPGQGLRLIYYSQIVNDFQKGDIAEGYSVSREKKESFPLTVTSAQKNPTAFYLCASSKARTGSTDTQYFGPGTRLTVL.

Within the sample, this clonotype is medium-sized. The rearrangement uses TRBV12-3 or TRBV12-4 and TRBJ2-5; no definite D call. The V gene lost 7 bases and the J gene lost 4 bases, with 13 bases spanning the gap. CDR3 size: 13 residues. CDR3 amino acids: CASTPPDGETQYF. The CDR3 coding sequence is TGTGCCAGCACTCCTCCCGACGGAGAGACCCAGTACTTC.

CDR3 coding DNA: TGTGCCAGCAGCCTTGGGACTAGCGGGAAAACCGAGGATACGCAGTATTTT. Protein: CASSLGTSGKTEDTQYF. The chain links TRBV4-2 to TRBJ2-3; the match to TRBD2 covers 13 bases. V lost 4 bases and J lost 6; bases outside the gene matches: 10. The CDR3 sequence is 17 residues long. The germline CDR1 and CDR2 sequences are LGHNA and YNFKEQ.